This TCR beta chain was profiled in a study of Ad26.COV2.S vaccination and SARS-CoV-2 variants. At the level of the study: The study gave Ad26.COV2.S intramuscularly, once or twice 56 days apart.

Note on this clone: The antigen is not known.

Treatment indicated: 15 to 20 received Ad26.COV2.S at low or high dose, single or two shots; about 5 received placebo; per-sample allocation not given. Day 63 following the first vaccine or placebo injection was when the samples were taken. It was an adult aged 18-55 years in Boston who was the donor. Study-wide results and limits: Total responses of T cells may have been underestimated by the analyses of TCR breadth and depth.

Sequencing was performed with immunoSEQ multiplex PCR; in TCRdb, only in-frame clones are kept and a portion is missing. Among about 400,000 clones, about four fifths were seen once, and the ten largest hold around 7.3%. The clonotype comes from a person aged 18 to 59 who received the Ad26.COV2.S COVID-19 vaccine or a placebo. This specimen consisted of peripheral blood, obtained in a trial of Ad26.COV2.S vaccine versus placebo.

As DNA, the CDR3 is TGTGCCAGCAGCCAACAGGGGGCGTCCCCCAATACGCAGTATTTT. Protein product: CASSQQGASPNTQYF. V is TRBV6-5 and J is TRBJ2-3, with TRBD1 identical over 9 bases. Germline lookup yields CDR1 MNHEY and CDR2 SVGAGI. J lost 7 bases, V lost 6 bases, and 11 bases had no gene match. This CDR3 contains 15 residues.